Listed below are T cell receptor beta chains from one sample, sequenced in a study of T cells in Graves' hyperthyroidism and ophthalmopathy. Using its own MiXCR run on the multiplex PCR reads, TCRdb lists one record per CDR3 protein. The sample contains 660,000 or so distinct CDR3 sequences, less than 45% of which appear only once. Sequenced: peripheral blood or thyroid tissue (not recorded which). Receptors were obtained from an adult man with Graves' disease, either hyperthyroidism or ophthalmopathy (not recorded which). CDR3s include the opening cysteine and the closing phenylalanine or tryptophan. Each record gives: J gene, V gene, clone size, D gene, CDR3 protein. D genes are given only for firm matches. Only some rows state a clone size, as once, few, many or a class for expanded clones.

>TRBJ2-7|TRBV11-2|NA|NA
CASSDGGTYEQYF
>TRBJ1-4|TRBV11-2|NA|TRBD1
CASKWDRDNEKLFF
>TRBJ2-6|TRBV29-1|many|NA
CSVEERQLPGANVLTF
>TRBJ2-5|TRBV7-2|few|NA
CASSQGSLRETQYF
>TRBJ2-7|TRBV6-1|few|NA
CASSEGRWWYEQYF
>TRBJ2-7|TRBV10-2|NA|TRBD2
CASSDGTSGSSSYEQYF
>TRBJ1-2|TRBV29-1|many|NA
CSVWTDQYGYTF
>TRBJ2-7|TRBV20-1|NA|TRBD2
CSAGPTSGRPDEQYF
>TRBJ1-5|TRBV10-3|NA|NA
CAISVNQPQHF
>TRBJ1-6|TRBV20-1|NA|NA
CSARENRARSPLHF
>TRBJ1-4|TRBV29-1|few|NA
CSAGDTNEKLFF
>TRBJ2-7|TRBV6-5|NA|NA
CASSSTHRSGGCEQYF
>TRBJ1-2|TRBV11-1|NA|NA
CASSPRGESGYTF
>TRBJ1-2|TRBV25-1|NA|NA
CASSGVSGERYYGYTF
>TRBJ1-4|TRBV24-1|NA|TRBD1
CAASDKTGTGQNEKLFF
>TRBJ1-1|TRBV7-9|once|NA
CASSLATGEGTEAFF
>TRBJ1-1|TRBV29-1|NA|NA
CSVQGETEAFF
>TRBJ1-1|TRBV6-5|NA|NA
CASSLQGEPEAFF
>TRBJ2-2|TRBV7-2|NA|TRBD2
CASSLHGLAGGLFF
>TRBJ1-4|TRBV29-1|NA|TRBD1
CSVPTGDEKLFF
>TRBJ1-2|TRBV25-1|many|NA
CASRPVGGSGYTF